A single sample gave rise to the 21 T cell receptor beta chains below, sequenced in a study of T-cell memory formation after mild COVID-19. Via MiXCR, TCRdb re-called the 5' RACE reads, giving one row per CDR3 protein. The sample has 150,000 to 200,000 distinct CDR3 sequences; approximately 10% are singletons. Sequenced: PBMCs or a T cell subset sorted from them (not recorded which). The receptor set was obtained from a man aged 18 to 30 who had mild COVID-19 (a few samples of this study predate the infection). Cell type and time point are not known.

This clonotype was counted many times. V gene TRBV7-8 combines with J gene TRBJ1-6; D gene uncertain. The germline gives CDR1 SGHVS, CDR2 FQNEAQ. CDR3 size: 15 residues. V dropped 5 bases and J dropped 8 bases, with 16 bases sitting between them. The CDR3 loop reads CASSALGSTDSPLHF. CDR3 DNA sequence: TGTGCCAGCAGCGCGCTCGGGAGCACAGATTCACCCCTCCACTTT.

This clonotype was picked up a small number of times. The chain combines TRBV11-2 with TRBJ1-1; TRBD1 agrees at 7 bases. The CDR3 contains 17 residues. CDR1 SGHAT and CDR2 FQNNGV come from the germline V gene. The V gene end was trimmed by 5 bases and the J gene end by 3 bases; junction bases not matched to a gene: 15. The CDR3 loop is CASSTMGAGGGDTEAFF. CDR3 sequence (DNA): TGTGCCAGCAGCACGATGGGTGCAGGGGGAGGGGACACTGAAGCTTTCTTT.

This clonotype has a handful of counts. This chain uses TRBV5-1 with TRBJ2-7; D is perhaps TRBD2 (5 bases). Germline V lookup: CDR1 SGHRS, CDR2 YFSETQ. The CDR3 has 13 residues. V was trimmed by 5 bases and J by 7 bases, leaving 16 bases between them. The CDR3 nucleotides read TGCGCCAGCAGTTACTCGGGGTGGGAAGAGCAGTACGTC. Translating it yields CASSYSGWEEQYV.

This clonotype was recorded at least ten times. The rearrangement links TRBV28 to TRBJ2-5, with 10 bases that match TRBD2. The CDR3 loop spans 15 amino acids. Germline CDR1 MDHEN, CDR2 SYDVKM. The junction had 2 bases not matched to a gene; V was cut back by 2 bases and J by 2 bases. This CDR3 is CASSLLAGEQETQYF. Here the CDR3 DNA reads TGTGCCAGCAGTTTACTAGCGGGGGAGCAAGAGACCCAGTACTTC.

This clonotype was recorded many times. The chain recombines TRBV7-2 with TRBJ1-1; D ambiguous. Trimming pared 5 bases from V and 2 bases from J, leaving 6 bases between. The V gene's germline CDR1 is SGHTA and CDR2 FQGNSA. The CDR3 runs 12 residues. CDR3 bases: TGTGCCAGCAGCGCATACAACACTGAAGCTTTCTTT. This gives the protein CASSAYNTEAFF.

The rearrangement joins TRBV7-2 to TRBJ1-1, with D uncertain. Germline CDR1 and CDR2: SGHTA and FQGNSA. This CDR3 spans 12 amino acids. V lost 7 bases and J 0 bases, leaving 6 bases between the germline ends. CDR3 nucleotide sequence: TGTGCCAGCAAGGATTTGAACACTGAAGCTTTCTTT. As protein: CASKDLNTEAFF.

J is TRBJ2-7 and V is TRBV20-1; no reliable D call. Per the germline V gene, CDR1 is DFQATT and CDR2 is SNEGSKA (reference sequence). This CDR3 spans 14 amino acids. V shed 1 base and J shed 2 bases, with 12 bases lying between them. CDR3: CSARGAHYAYEQYV. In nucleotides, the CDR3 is TGCAGTGCTAGAGGGGCCCATTACGCCTACGAGCAGTACGTC.

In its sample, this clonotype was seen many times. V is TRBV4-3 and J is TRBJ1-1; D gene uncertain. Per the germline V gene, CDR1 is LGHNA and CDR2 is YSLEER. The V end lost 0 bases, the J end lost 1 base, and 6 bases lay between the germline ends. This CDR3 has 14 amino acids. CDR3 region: CASSQEFRNTEAFF. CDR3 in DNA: TGCGCCAGCAGCCAAGAATTCAGGAACACTGAAGCTTTCTTT.

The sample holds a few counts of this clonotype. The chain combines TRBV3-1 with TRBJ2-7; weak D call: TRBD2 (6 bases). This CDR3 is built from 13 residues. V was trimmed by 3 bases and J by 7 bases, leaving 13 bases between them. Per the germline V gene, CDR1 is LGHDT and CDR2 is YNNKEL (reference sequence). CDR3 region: CASSQLGAGEQYF. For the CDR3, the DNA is TGTGCCAGCAGCCAGCTAGGGGCGGGAGAGCAGTACTTC.

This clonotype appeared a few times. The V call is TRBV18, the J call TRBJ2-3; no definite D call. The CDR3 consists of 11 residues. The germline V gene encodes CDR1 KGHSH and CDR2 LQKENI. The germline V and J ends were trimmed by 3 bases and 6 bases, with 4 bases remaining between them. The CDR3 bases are TGTGCCAGCTCACCTGTCGATACGCAGTATTTT. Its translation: CASSPVDTQYF.

The CDR3 nucleotides read TGTGCCACCAGCCCCGGGGGTTTGGCGGTAGAGACCCAGTACTTC. This encodes CATSPGGLAVETQYF. J is TRBJ2-5 and V is TRBV15, with D possibly being TRBD2 (6 bases). V lost 5 bases to trimming and J lost 4 bases, with 17 bases between them. This CDR3 region has 15 residues. CDR1 is LNHNV, CDR2 YYDKDF, per germline (reference sequence). Full variable domain (rest looked up from reference TRBV15 and TRBJ2-5): DAMVIQNPRYQVTQFGKPVTLSCSQTLNHNVMYWYQQKSSQAPKLLFHYYDKDFNNEADTPDNFQSRRPNTSFCFLDIRSPGLGDTAMYLCATSPGGLAVETQYFGPGTRLLVL.

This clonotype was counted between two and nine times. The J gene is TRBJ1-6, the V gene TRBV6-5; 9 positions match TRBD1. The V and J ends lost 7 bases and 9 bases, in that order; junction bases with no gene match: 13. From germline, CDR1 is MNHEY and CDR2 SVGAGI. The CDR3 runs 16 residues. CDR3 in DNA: TGTGCCAGCAAAATAACCGGGACAGGGTCATCTTCACCCCTCCACTTT. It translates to CASKITGTGSSSPLHF.

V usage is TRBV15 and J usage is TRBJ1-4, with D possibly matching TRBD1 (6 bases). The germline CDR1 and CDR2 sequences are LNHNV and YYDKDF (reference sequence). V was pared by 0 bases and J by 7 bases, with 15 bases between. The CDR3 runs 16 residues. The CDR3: CATSRDRGAHAEKLFF. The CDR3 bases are TGTGCCACCAGCAGAGATCGGGGGGCGCACGCTGAAAAACTGTTTTTT.

CDR3 sequence (DNA): TGTGCCAGCAGCCGCCAGGGCTCCTACTTCGTCGAGACTGAAGCTTTCTTT. This gives the protein CASSRQGSYFVETEAFF. V gene TRBV7-2 combines with J gene TRBJ1-1, with a possible D match to TRBD1 (5 bases). The germline V gene encodes CDR1 SGHTA and CDR2 FQGNSA. V dropped 5 bases and J dropped 5 bases, with 24 bases sitting between them. CDR3 size: 17 residues.

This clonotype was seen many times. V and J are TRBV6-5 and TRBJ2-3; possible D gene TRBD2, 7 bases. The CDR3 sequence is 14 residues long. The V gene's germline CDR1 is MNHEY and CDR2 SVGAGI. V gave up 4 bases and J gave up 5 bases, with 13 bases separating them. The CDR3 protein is CASSWGGPVDTQYF. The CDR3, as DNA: TGTGCCAGCAGTTGGGGGGGGCCCGTAGATACGCAGTATTTT.

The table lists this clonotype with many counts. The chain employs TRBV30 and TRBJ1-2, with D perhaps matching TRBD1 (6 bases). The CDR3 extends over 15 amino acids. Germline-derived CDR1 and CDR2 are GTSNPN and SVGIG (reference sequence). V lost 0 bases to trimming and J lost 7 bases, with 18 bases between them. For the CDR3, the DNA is TGTGCCTGGAGTGTACACAGTAGGGGGTACGGTGGCTACACCTTC. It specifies CAWSVHSRGYGGYTF.

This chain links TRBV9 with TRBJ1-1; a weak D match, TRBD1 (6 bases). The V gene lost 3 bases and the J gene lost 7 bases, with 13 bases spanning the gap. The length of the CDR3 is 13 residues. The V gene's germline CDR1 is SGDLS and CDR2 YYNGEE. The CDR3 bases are TGTGCCAGCAGCGCAAAATTACAGGGTGAAGCTTTCTTT. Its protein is CASSAKLQGEAFF.

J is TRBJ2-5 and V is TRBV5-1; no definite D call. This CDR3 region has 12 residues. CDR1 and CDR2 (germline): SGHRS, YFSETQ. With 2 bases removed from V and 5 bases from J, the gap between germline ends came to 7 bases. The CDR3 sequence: CASSFNSETQYF. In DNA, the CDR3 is TGCGCCAGCAGCTTTAACAGCGAGACCCAGTACTTC.

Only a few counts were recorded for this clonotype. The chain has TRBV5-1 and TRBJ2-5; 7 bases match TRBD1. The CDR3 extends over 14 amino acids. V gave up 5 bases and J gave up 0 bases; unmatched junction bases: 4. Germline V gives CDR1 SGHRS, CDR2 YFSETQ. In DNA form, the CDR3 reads TGCGCCAGCAGGAGGGACAGTAACCAAGAGACCCAGTACTTC. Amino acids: CASRRDSNQETQYF.

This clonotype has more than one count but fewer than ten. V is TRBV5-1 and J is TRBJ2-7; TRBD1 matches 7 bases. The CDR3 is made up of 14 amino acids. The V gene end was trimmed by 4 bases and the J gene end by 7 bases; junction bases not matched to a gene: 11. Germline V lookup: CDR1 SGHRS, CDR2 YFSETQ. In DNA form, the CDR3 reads TGCGCCAGCAGCGACCCCGGGACAGTGGGTGAGCAGTACTTC. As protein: CASSDPGTVGEQYF.

CDR3 DNA: TGTGCCAGCAGCGCTCTGGGGGGGCTGGGAGATACGCAGTATTTT. Translating it yields CASSALGGLGDTQYF. This chain links TRBV3-1 with TRBJ2-3; tentatively, D is TRBD2 (7 bases). The CDR3 spans 15 residues. Trimming removed 5 bases at V and 5 bases at J, with 17 bases between. Germline values: CDR1 LGHDT, CDR2 YNNKEL (reference sequence).